A single T cell receptor (beta chain) is shown here with its context. At one boundary the junction diverges from the germline segment, which might be a read error. This sample stems from a study of blood T cell repertoires in COVID-19. The overall study: The cDNA or gDNA used as material had been derived from T cells, B-cell-depleted T cells, or PBMCs.

CDR3 length equals 12 residues. The germline V gene encodes CDR1 MNHNS and CDR2 SASEGT. Clones were read by immunoSEQ multiplex PCR, and TCRdb kept only the in-frame ones, dropping some. The sample shows 300,000 to 400,000 clones, approximately 90% of them seen only once. Sequencing was performed on peripheral blood. The receptor comes from a woman between 50 and 59 years old with active or convalescent COVID-19. This chain uses TRBV6-1 with TRBJ1-2; D is ambiguous. CDR3 DNA: TGTGCCAGCAGAGAAGGGAGGAAAGGCTACACCTTC. Protein product: CASREGRKGYTF.